A selection of T cell receptor beta chains follows, all from one sample in a study of PD-L1 blockade in urothelial cancer. Data came from immunoSEQ multiplex PCR; TCRdb stores just in-frame clones and leaves some out. Of around 45,000 clones listed, 83% were seen once; the top ten hold more than 13%. Specimen: PBMCs, collected around atezolizumab (anti-PD-L1) treatment. These receptors were obtained from a man in his sixties with urothelial cancer. CDR3s include the opening cysteine and the closing phenylalanine or tryptophan. A D gene is named only where the DNA matches it firmly. Clone size appears in some rows only: once, few, many, or a class for an expanded clone.

CDR3nt	CDR3aa	v_gene	j_gene	abundance	d_gene
TGTGCCAGTAGTACCCCAGGGTTTTCGGGTCAGCCCCAGCATTTT	CASSTPGFSGQPQHF	TRBV19	TRBJ1-5	NA	NA
TGTGCCAGCAGCCAAGGGGGGGGCCCCAGCTCCTACGAGCAGTACTTC	CASSQGGGPSSYEQYF	TRBV4-2	TRBJ2-7	few	NA
TGCGCCAGCAGCCAAGATTTTATCGGGGAATGGCAGCCCCAGCATTTT	CASSQDFIGEWQPQHF	TRBV4-1	TRBJ1-5	NA	NA
TGTGCCAGCAGCTTCAGCCTAGCGGCAAGACAAGAGACCCAGTACTTC	CASSFSLAARQETQYF	TRBV7-8	TRBJ2-5	once	TRBD2
TGTACCAGCAGTTACTCGATTAAACAAGAAGCTTTCTTT	CTSSYSIKQEAFF	TRBV6-5	TRBJ1-1	NA	NA
TGCAGCGGGATACGGGGGGCGGGAGAGACCCAGTACTTC	CSGIRGAGETQYF	TRBV29-1	TRBJ2-5	NA	NA
TGCGCCAGCAGCCAATCCCGGACAGCCCAGAAAGCTTTCTTT	CASSQSRTAQKAFF	TRBV4-1	TRBJ1-1	NA	NA
TGCGCCAGCAGGGACAGGGGCAAGACCTACGAGCAGTACTTC	CASRDRGKTYEQYF	TRBV10-2	TRBJ2-7	NA	TRBD1
TGTGCCAGCAGCTTAGAAGGGGACAGGGGTTACAATGAGCAGTTCTTC	CASSLEGDRGYNEQFF	TRBV11-3	TRBJ2-1	NA	TRBD1
TGTGCCAGCTCACCAGGGGGACTAGGGGCGATCCTAGCCAAAAACATTCAGTACTTC	CASSPGGLGAILAKNIQYF	TRBV18	TRBJ2-4	NA	TRBD2
TGTGCCAGCAGCCCGCCGGATGGGTCGGGTTCACCCCTCCACTTT	CASSPPDGSGSPLHF	TRBV6-6	TRBJ1-6	NA	NA
TGTGCCAGCAGCTCGATGGGACAGGGGGCGCGAGATACGCAGTATTTT	CASSSMGQGARDTQYF	TRBV7-3	TRBJ2-3	NA	TRBD1
TGTGCCAGCAGTGCCGGGACAGGGGGCTACACCTTC	CASSAGTGGYTF	TRBV2	TRBJ1-2	few	TRBD1
TGTGCCAGCAGCTTAGCTAGCCTAAATCAGCCCCAGCATTTT	CASSLASLNQPQHF	TRBV7-2	TRBJ1-5	NA	NA
TGTGCCAGCAGCTGGGGGGCAGATACGCAGTATTTT	CASSWGADTQYF	TRBV11-2	TRBJ2-3	NA	NA
TGTGCCAGCAGTTACCCCCCAGCCTACGAGCAGTACTTC	CASSYPPAYEQYF	TRBV6-6	TRBJ2-7	NA	NA
TGCGCCAGCAGGTTTATACAGGGTTTTAACTATGGCTACACCTTC	CASRFIQGFNYGYTF	TRBV4-1	TRBJ1-2	NA	NA
TGTGCCAGCTCGTCCTCGGGGAGTCAAGAGACCCAGTACTTC	CASSSSGSQETQYF	TRBV18	TRBJ2-5	NA	NA
TGTGCCAGCAGCTTAGGTGCCGGGGGGAATGAAGAGACCCAGTACTTC	CASSLGAGGNEETQYF	TRBV11-3	TRBJ2-5	NA	TRBD2
TGTGCCAGTAGTACCCCTAGGACAGGGTGGAATGAGCAGTTCTTC	CASSTPRTGWNEQFF	TRBV19	TRBJ2-1	NA	TRBD1
TGTGCCAGCAGCCCGGACAGGCCGGGGTATGAGCAGTTCTTC	CASSPDRPGYEQFF	TRBV6-5	TRBJ2-1	NA	TRBD1
TGTGCCAGCAGCCCGGGACAGGGAACTAACTATGGCTACACCTTC	CASSPGQGTNYGYTF	TRBV5-5	TRBJ1-2	NA	TRBD1
TGTGCCAGCAGTCTACGACAGAATGGTAATGAGCAGTTCTTC	CASSLRQNGNEQFF	TRBV28	TRBJ2-1	NA	NA
TGTGCCAGCAGCCAAACATTGAACACCGGGGAGCTGTTTTTT	CASSQTLNTGELFF	TRBV14	TRBJ2-2	NA	NA
TGTGCCAGCAGCGTAGCCCTAGGAGGGGCCGGGGAGCTGTTTTTT	CASSVALGGAGELFF	TRBV9	TRBJ2-2	NA	NA
TGTGCCAGCAGTCCCCGGACAGGGGGACAAGAGCAGTACTTC	CASSPRTGGQEQYF	TRBV6-5	TRBJ2-7	NA	TRBD1
TGTGCCACCAGCAGAGATCCCACGGGGGACACCATATATTTT	CATSRDPTGDTIYF	TRBV15	TRBJ1-3	NA	NA
TGTGCCAGCAGCCGTGGGGGACAGGTCTACAATGAGCAGTTCTTC	CASSRGGQVYNEQFF	TRBV28	TRBJ2-1	NA	TRBD1
TGTGCCAGCAGTCCCCGGACAGTGAGTTATGGCTACACCTTC	CASSPRTVSYGYTF	TRBV28	TRBJ1-2	once	NA
TGTGCCAGTGCGGGGGAGGGCAATCAGCCCCAGCATTTT	CASAGEGNQPQHF	TRBV19	TRBJ1-5	NA	NA
TGTGCCAGTTCGGTATCCTACGAGCAGTACTTC	CASSVSYEQYF	TRBV2	TRBJ2-7	NA	NA
TGTGCCAGCAGCTTAAAAGGGGGTGGGGGGGCAACAGATACGCAGTATTTT	CASSLKGGGGATDTQYF	TRBV7-2	TRBJ2-3	NA	NA
TGTGCCACCAGCAGAGATCTAGGCAGAAAGACTGAAGCTTTCTTT	CATSRDLGRKTEAFF	TRBV15	TRBJ1-1	few	NA
TGTGCCAGCAGGTTAGACAGGGGAAACTATGGCTACACCTTC	CASRLDRGNYGYTF	TRBV6-5	TRBJ1-2	NA	TRBD1
TGCGCCAGCAGCTTGGGGCAGGTGAGGGCTGAAGCTTTCTTT	CASSLGQVRAEAFF	TRBV5-1	TRBJ1-1	NA	NA
TGCGCCAGCAGCCAACCCGCCGGGGGGGAGGGGGAGACCCAGTACTTC	CASSQPAGGEGETQYF	TRBV4-1	TRBJ2-5	NA	TRBD2
TGTGCCAGCACCTCGGGACAGGGGGCCCCTGGGGCCAACGTCCTGACTTTC	CASTSGQGAPGANVLTF	TRBV28	TRBJ2-6	NA	TRBD1
TGTGCCAGCAGTTTGTACTATAGCAATCAGCCCCAGCATTTT	CASSLYYSNQPQHF	TRBV28	TRBJ1-5	NA	NA
TGTGCCAGCAGTTACTCGACAGGGCATACGCAGTATTTT	CASSYSTGHTQYF	TRBV6-6	TRBJ2-3	once	TRBD1
TGTGCCGCTGGACAGGGGACGGATACGCAGTATTTT	CAAGQGTDTQYF	TRBV10-3	TRBJ2-3	NA	TRBD1
TGTGCCATCAGTGATTCAGCCTACGAGCAGTACTTC	CAISDSAYEQYF	TRBV10-3	TRBJ2-7	NA	NA
TGTGCCAGCTCACCATCCTTAGATCAGCCCCAGCATTTT	CASSPSLDQPQHF	TRBV18	TRBJ1-5	NA	NA
TGTGCCAGCAGCTCGCTCCAGGGTGCAGATACGCAGTATTTT	CASSSLQGADTQYF	TRBV5-4	TRBJ2-3	NA	NA
TGCGCCAGCAGTGAACAGGGGCGAATGTACGAGCAGTACTTC	CASSEQGRMYEQYF	TRBV10-2	TRBJ2-7	NA	TRBD1
TGCGCCAGCAGCTTTGGCGCGGGACTAGCCAAAAACATTCAGTACTTC	CASSFGAGLAKNIQYF	TRBV5-1	TRBJ2-4	NA	NA
TGTGCCAGCAGTGAAGCGCCGGCGGGCGGGCGGGAGACCCAGTACTTC	CASSEAPAGGRETQYF	TRBV6-1	TRBJ2-5	NA	NA